This T cell receptor (beta chain) was sequenced in a study of cytomegalovirus exposure and HLA in healthy donors. Overall study results and limits: The authors listed approximately 160 TCR beta chains as cytomegalovirus-associated.

Assay: immunoSEQ multiplex PCR; the TCRdb copy retains only in-frame clones and omits some. The sample shows roughly 47,000 clones, approximately 94% of them seen only once. Germline CDR1 is SGDLS and CDR2 is YYNGEE. Trimming removed 0 bases from V and 4 bases from J, with 14 bases in between. This CDR3 spans 16 amino acids. Regarding this clone: Its antigen remains unidentified.

The clonotype comes from a woman aged 18-29 years in good health and CMV-seronegative. V is TRBV9 and J is TRBJ2-1; D possibly corresponds to TRBD1 (7 bases). The material sequenced was PBMCs. CDR3 coding DNA: TGTGCCAGCAGCGTAGGATCCCAGGGGGGATACAATGAGCAGTTCTTC. Amino acids: CASSVGSQGGYNEQFF.